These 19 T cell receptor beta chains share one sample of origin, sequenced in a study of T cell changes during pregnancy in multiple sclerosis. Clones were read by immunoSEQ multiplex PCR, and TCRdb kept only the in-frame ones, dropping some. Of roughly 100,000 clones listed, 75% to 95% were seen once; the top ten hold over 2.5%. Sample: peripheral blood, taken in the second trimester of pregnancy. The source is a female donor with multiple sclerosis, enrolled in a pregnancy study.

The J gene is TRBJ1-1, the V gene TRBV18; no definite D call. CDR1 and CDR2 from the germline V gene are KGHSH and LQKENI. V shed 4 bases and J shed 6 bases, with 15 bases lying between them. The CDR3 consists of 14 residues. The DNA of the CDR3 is TGTGCCAGCTCACGCAGCCGGCCGGCGGCTGAAGCTTTCTTT. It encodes CASSRSRPAAEAFF. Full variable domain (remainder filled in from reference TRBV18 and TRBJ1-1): NAGVMQNPRHLVRRRGQEARLRCSPMKGHSHVYWYRQLPEEGLKFMVYLQKENIIDESGMPKERFSAEFPKEGPSILRIQQVVRGDSAAYFCASSRSRPAAEAFFGQGTRLTVV.

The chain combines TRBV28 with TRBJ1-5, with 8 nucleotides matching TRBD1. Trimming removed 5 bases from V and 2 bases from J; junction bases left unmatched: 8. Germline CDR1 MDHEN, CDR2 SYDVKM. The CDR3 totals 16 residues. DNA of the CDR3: TGTGCCAGCAGTGCCCGGACAGGGCTCGGCAATCAGCCCCAGCATTTT. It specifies CASSARTGLGNQPQHF.

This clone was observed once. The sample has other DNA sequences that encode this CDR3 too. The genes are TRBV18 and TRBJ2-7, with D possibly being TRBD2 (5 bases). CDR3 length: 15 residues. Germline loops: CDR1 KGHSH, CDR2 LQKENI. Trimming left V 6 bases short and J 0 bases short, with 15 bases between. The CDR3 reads CASSPTSGSSYEQYF. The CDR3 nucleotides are TGTGCCAGCTCGCCGACCTCGGGGAGCTCCTACGAGCAGTACTTC.

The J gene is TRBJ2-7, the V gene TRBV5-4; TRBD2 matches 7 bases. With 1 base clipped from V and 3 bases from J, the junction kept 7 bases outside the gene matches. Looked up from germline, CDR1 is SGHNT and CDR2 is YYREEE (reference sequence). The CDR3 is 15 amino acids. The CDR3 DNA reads TGTGCCAGCAGCTTGACGGGGAGGGCCGGCTACGAGCAGTACTTC. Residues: CASSLTGRAGYEQYF.

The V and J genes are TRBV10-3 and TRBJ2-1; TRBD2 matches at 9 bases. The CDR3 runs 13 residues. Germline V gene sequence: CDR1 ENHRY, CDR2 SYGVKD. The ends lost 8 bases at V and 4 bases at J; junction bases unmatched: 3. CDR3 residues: CAIWREGYNEQFF. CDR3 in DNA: TGTGCCATCTGGCGGGAGGGGTACAATGAGCAGTTCTTC.

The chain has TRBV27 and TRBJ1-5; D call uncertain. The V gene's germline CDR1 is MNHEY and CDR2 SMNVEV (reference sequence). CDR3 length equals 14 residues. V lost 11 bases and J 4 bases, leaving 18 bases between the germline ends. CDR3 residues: CAVGRSYRNQPQHF. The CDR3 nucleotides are TGTGCCGTGGGGAGGAGTTATCGAAATCAGCCCCAGCATTTT.

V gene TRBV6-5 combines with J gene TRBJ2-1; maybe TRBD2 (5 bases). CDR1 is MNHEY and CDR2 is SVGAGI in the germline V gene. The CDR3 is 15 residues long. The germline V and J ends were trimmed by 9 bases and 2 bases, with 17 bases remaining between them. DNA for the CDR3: TGTGCCAGTTTGGCAAGTCGAGCGGCCTACAATGAGCAGTTCTTC. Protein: CASLASRAAYNEQFF.

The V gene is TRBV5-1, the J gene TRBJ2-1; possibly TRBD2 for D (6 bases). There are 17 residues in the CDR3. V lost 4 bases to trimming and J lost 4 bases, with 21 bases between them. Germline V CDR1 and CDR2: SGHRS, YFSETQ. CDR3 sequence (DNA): TGCGCCAGCAGCCCCGAGGGTAGCGGAGGGGTATACAATGAGCAGTTCTTC. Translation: CASSPEGSGGVYNEQFF.

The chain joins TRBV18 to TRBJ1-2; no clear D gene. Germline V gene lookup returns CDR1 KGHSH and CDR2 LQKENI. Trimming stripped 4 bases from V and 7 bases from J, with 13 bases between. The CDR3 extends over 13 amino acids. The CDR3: CASSRENPGGYTF. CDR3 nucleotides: TGTGCCAGCTCACGGGAGAATCCCGGTGGCTACACCTTC. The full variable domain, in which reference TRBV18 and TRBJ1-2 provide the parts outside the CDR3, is NAGVMQNPRHLVRRRGQEARLRCSPMKGHSHVYWYRQLPEEGLKFMVYLQKENIIDESGMPKERFSAEFPKEGPSILRIQQVVRGDSAAYFCASSRENPGGYTFGSGTRLTVV.

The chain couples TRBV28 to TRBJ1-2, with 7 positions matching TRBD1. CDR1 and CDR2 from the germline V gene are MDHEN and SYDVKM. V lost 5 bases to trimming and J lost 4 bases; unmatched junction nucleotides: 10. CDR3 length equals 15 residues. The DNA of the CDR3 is TGTGCCAGCAGTCCGCTGACAGGGCCGCTCTATGGCTACACCTTC. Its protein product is CASSPLTGPLYGYTF.

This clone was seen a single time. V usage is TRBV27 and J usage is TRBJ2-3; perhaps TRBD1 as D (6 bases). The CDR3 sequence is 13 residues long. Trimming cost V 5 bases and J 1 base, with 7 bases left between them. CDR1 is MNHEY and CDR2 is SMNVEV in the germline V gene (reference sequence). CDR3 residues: CASSPGGTDTQYF. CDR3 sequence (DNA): TGTGCCAGCAGTCCAGGGGGCACAGATACGCAGTATTTT.

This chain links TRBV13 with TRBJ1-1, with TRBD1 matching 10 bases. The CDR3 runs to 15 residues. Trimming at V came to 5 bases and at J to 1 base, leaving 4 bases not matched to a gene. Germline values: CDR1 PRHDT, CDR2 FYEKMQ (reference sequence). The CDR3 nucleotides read TGTGCCAGCAGCGATAGGACAGGGGGGAACACTGAAGCTTTCTTT. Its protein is CASSDRTGGNTEAFF.

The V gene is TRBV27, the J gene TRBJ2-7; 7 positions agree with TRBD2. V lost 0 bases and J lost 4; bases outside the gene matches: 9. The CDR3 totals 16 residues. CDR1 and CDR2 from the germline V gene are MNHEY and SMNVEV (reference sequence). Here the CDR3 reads CASSLSVDGLGYEQYF. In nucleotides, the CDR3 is TGTGCCAGCAGTTTATCGGTGGACGGACTAGGGTACGAGCAGTACTTC.

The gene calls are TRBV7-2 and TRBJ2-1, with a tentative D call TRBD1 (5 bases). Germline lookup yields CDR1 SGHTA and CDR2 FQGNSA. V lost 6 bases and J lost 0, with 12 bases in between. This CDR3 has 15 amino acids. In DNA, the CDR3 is TGTGCCAGCAGGACAGAGTGGAGCTCCTACAATGAGCAGTTCTTC. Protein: CASRTEWSSYNEQFF. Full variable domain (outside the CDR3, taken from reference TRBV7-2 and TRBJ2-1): GAGVSQSPSNKVTEKGKDVELRCDPISGHTALYWYRQSLGQGLEFLIYFQGNSAPDKSGLPSDRFSAERTGGSVSTLTIQRTQQEDSAVYLCASRTEWSSYNEQFFGPGTRLTVL.

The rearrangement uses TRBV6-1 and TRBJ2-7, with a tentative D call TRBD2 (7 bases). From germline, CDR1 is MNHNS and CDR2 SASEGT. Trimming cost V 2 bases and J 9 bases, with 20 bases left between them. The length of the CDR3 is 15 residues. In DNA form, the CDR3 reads TGTGCCAGCAGTGAACAGGGGAGGGAGACTAGCAGGCAGTACTTC. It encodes CASSEQGRETSRQYF.

CDR3: CASSLARAPNTEAFF. CDR3 in DNA: TGTGCCAGCAGCCTCGCGCGGGCTCCGAACACTGAAGCTTTCTTT. The rearrangement uses TRBV14 and TRBJ1-1; D unclear. Trimming left V 4 bases short and J 1 base short, with 13 bases between. Germline CDR1 SGHDN, CDR2 FVKESK. CDR3 length: 15 amino acids.

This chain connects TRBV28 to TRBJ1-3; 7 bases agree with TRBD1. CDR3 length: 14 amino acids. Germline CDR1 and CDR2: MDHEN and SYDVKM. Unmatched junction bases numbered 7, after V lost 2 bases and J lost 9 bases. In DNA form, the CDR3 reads TGTGCCAGCAGTTTAAGACAGGGTGGCGGCACCATATATTTT. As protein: CASSLRQGGGTIYF.

For the CDR3, the DNA is TGCGCCAGCATCAGACAGGGTCTCGGTGAAAAACTGTTTTTT. It translates to CASIRQGLGEKLFF. V and J are TRBV10-1 and TRBJ1-4; 7 nucleotides agree with TRBD1. From germline, CDR1 is WNHNN and CDR2 SYGVQD (reference sequence). This CDR3 has 14 residues. Trimming at V came to 7 bases and at J to 7 bases, leaving 9 bases not matched to a gene.

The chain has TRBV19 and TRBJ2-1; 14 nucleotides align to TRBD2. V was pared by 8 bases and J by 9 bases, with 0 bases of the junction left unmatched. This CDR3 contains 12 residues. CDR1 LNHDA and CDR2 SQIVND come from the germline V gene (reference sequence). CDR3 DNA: TGTGCCAGTGGGACTAGCGGGGGTGAGCAGTTCTTC. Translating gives CASGTSGGEQFF.